The subject of this entry is one T cell receptor beta chain. The data derive from a study of shared clonotypes between healthy human individuals. The germline CDR1 and CDR2 sequences are SEHNR and FQNEAQ (reference sequence). The germline V and J ends were trimmed by 5 bases and 5 bases, with 9 bases remaining between them. CDR3 length: 12 residues. Deep-level running was used for the assay. Repertoires were generated with immunoSEQ multiplex PCR, while TCRdb's copy carries only in-frame clones and drops some. The sample has approximately 1.4 million clones, 98% seen once. V usage is TRBV7-9 and J usage is TRBJ2-5; D possibly corresponds to TRBD2 (5 bases). Sequencing input: naive CD4+ T cells sorted from blood. The subset denotes: CD45RA+ positively selected. The source is a young man in good health. CDR3 in amino acids: CASSQRTETQYF. The CDR3 region has the DNA TGTGCCAGCAGCCAGCGGACCGAGACCCAGTACTTC.